This T cell receptor (beta chain) comes out of a study of T cells after somatic rescue of genetic block. V lost 1 base and J lost 6; bases outside the gene matches: 9. The CDR3 runs to 17 residues. The germline CDR1 and CDR2 sequences are LGHNA and YNFKEQ. Sequenced by immunoSEQ multiplex PCR; TCRdb stores in-frame clones only, minus some. The sample gives 110,000 or so clones, just over 90% of which show up once; less than 1.5% is in the top ten. Specimen: peripheral blood mononuclear cells (PBMCs). The V gene is TRBV4-2, the J gene TRBJ2-1, with 10 bases matching TRBD1. This clonotype was obtained from a woman younger than 30. The CDR3 is CASSQGTGGYPGNEQFF. The CDR3 DNA follows: TGTGCCAGCAGCCAAGGGACAGGGGGTTACCCCGGCAATGAGCAGTTCTTC.